Here is one T cell receptor (beta chain) with its context. Data came from immunoSEQ multiplex PCR; TCRdb stores just in-frame clones and leaves some out. The table shows some 130,000 clones, with around 90% occurring only once. This record comes from a study of control samples from healthy donors and cancer patients. Germline V gene data show CDR1 as SGHTA and CDR2 as FQGTGA. The V gene end was trimmed by 5 bases and the J gene end by 6 bases; junction bases not matched to a gene: 10. The CDR3 is 15 amino acids. This TCR was recovered from a man aged 40-50 years in good health. This sequence joins TRBV7-3 and TRBJ2-1, with 7 bases lining up with TRBD2. Sequenced material: blood. For the CDR3, the DNA is TGTGCCAGCAGCCCGGGGCGGGGGTTGCGCAATGAGCAGTTCTTC. Translated: CASSPGRGLRNEQFF.